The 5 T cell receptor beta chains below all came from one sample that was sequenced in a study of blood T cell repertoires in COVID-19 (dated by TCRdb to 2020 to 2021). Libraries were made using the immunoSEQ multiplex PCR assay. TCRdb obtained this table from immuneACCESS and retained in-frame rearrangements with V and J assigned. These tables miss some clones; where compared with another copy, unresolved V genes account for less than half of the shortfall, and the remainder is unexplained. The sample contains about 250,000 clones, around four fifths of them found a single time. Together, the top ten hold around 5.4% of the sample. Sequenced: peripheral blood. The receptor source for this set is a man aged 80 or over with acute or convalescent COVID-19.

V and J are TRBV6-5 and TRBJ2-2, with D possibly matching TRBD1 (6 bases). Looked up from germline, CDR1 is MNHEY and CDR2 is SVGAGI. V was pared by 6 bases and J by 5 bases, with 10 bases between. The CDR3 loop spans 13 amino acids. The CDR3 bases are TGTGCCAGCAGCTGGACAGTTACCGGGGAGCTGTTTTTT. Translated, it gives CASSWTVTGELFF.

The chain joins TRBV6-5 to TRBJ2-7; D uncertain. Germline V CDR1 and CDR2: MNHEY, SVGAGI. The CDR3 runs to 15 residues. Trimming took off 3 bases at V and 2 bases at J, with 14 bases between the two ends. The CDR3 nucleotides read TGTGCCAGCAGTTATATTCGCGGCGGCCCCTACGAGCAGTACTTC. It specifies CASSYIRGGPYEQYF.

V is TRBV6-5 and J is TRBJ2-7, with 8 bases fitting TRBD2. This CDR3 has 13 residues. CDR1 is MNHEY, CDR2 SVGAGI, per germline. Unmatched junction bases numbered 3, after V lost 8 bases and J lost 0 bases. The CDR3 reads CASLSGSSYEQYF. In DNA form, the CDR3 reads TGTGCCAGCTTAAGCGGGAGCTCCTACGAGCAGTACTTC.

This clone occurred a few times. CDR3 amino acids: CASSKGGYGTEAFF. The CDR3 DNA is TGTGCCAGTAGTAAAGGGGGCTACGGCACTGAAGCTTTCTTT. This chain links TRBV19 with TRBJ1-1; 7 bases fit TRBD1. Germline V lookup: CDR1 LNHDA, CDR2 SQIVND (reference sequence). The CDR3 loop spans 14 amino acids. Unmatched junction bases numbered 6, after V lost 4 bases and J lost 4 bases.

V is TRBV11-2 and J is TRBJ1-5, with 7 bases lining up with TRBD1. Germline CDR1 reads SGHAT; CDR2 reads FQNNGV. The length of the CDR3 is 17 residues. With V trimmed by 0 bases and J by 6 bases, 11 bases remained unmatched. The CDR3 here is CASSLEGGTAAGQPQHF. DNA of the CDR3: TGTGCCAGCAGCTTAGAAGGGGGGACAGCGGCGGGTCAGCCCCAGCATTTT.